This section outlines one T cell receptor (beta chain) sequence together with its context. This CDR3 has 15 amino acids. After removal of 7 bases from V and 7 bases from J, the junction contained 12 bases not matched to a gene. The germline gives CDR1 SGHTS, CDR2 YDEGEE. The data stem from a study of blood T cell repertoires in COVID-19. Study-level information: COVID-19 samples, acute and convalescent, were from the United States, Italy and Spain. Sources were T cells, B-cell-depleted T cells, or PBMCs; the material itself was cDNA or gDNA.

As handled by the study authors: Reference gene primer amplification yielded estimated nucleated cell counts. Produced via immunoSEQ multiplex PCR; TCRdb's table is partial and in-frame only. The DNA gave D and trimming, while V, J and clone size come from that table. The table has some 94,000 clones, around nine tenths seen once. The clonotype originates from a human donor in a cohort sampled during active COVID-19. V and J are TRBV5-8 and TRBJ2-1; 9 bases are a match to TRBD2. What was sequenced was peripheral blood. CDR3 loop: CASPAGLAGSNEQFF. The CDR3 DNA reads TGTGCCAGCCCTGCCGGCCTAGCGGGATCAAATGAGCAGTTCTTC.